This TCR beta chain was retrieved from a study of shared clonotypes between healthy human individuals. The assay was immunoSEQ multiplex PCR, and TCRdb's table has in-frame clones only and misses some. The table includes 1.4 million or so clones, approximately 98.5% detected once. CDR1 MDHEN and CDR2 SYDVKM come from the germline V gene. The CDR3 extends over 14 amino acids. V lost 5 bases to trimming and J lost 2 bases; unmatched junction nucleotides: 6. Concerning this clone itself: Other DNA sequences from this sample encode an identical CDR3 as well.

Material: naive CD4+ T cells sorted from blood. Subset noted: CD45RA+ positively selected. This rearrangement joins TRBV28 to TRBJ2-7, with 7 bases aligning to TRBD2. This clonotype originated in a man in his thirties or forties in good health. CDR3 protein: CASSPPGLTYEQYF. The CDR3 DNA reads TGTGCCAGCAGTCCCCCGGGACTAACCTACGAGCAGTACTTC.